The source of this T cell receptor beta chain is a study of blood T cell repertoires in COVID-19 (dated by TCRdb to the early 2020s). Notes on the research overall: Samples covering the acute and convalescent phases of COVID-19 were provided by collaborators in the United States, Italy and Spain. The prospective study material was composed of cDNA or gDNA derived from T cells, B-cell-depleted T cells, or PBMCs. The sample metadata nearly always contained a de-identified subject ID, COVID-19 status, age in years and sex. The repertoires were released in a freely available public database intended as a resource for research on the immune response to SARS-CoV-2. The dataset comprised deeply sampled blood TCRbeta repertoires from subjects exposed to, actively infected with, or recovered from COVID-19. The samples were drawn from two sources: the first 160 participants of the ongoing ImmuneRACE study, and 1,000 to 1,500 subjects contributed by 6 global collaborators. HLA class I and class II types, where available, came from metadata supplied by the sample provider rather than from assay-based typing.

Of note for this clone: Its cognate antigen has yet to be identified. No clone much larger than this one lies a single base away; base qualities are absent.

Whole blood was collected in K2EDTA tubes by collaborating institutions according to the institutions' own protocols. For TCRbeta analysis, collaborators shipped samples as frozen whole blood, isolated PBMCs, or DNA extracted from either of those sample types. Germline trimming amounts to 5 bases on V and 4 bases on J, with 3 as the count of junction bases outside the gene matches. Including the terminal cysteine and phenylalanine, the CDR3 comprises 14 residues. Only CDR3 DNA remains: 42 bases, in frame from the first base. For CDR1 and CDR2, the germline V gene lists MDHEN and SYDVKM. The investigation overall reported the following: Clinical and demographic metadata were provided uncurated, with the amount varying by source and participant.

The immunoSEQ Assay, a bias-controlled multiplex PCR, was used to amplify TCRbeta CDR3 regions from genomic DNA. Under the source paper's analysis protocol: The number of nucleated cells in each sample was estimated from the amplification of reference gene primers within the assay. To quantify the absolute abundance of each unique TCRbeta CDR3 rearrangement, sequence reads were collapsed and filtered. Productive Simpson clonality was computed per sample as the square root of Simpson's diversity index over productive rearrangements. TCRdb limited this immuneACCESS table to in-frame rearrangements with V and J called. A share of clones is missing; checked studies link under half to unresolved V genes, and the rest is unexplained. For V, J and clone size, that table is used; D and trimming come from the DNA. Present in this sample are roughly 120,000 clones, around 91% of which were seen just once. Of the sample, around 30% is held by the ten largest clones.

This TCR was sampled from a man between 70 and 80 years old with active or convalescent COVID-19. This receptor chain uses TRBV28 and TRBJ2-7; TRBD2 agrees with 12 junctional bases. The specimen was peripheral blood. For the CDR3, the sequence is CASSVTSGSYEQYF. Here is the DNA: TGTGCCAGCAGTGTGACTAGCGGGAGTTACGAGCAGTACTTC.